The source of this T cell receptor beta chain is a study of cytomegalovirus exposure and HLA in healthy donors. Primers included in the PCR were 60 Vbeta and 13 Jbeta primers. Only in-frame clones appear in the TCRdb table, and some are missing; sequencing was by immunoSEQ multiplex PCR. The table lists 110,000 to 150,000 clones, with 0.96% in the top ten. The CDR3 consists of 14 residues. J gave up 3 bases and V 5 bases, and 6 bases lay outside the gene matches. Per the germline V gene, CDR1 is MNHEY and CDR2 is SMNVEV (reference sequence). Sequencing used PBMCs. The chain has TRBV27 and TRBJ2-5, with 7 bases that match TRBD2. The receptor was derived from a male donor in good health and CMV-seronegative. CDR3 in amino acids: CASSPQRGKETQYF. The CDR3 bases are TGTGCCAGCAGTCCCCAGCGGGGTAAAGAGACCCAGTACTTC.